The 32 T cell receptor beta chains below were found in one sample sequenced in a study of blood T cells in healthy people across ages. Using a J-beta primer mix together with a sample-barcoded 5' primer, a second PCR was run for about 7 to 12 cycles. TCRdb recomputed calls from the 5' RACE reads with MiXCR, one row per CDR3 protein. The sample holds 1.5 million to 2 million distinct CDR3 sequences; under 30% are singletons and the top ten take more than 6%. The sequenced sample consisted of blood. The receptors originated from a woman aged 25-40 years in good health.

A note on this clonotype: This may be a read error, as it is one base from a much larger clone. This chain uses TRBV28 with TRBJ2-1; possibly TRBD1 for D (6 bases). The J call is doubtful: the DNA matches TRBJ2-7 better. CDR1 and CDR2 (germline): MDHEN, SYDVKM. CDR3 length: 15 residues. The CDR3: CASSLAGDTYYEQYF. The CDR3 DNA is TGTGCCAGCAGTTTAGCAGGGGACACCTACTACGAGCAGTACTTC.

The gene calls are TRBV5-5 and TRBJ2-1; D is uncertain. The last part of the DNA fits TRBJ2-7 better; the J call may be wrong. Germline V gene data show CDR1 as SGHKS and CDR2 as YYEKEE (reference sequence). The CDR3 consists of 13 residues. In nucleotides, the CDR3 is TGTGCCAGCAGCTTGGCTCGGAACAATGAGCAGTACTTC. It yields the protein CASSLARNNEQYF.

V and J are TRBV7-2 and TRBJ1-6; 7 nucleotides match TRBD1. Trimming removed 3 bases from V and 9 bases from J; junction bases left unmatched: 2. The CDR3 is 13 amino acids. CDR1 and CDR2 from the germline V gene are SGHTA and FQGNSA. CDR3 amino acids: CASSLTGSSPLHF. CDR3 DNA: TGTGCCAGCAGCTTGACAGGGAGTTCACCCCTCCACTTT.

The V gene is TRBV3-1, the J gene TRBJ1-6; TRBD1 is a possible D gene (5 bases). Germline V gives CDR1 LGHDT, CDR2 YNNKEL (reference sequence). The CDR3 length is 14 residues. V lost 4 bases to trimming and J lost 7 bases, with 11 bases between them. CDR3 amino acids: CASSPTVANSPLHF. DNA for the CDR3: TGTGCCAGCAGCCCGACAGTAGCGAATTCACCCCTCCACTTT.

This clonotype was picked up a small number of times. Here the CDR3 reads CASKVHTGELFF. Here the CDR3 DNA reads TGTGCCAGCAAGGTTCACACCGGGGAGCTGTTTTTT. This chain links TRBV28 with TRBJ2-2; D gene uncertain. The CDR3 sequence is 12 residues long. The germline V gene encodes CDR1 MDHEN and CDR2 SYDVKM. The V end was cut by 7 bases, the J end by 3 bases, with 6 bases between.

This clonotype has ten or more counts. V usage is TRBV5-1 and J usage is TRBJ1-2; 10 positions match TRBD1. V lost 0 bases, J lost 6 bases, and 11 bases stayed unmatched. Germline values: CDR1 SGHRS, CDR2 YFSETQ. The CDR3 is made up of 17 amino acids. The CDR3 DNA sequence: TGCGCCAGCAGCTTGGATGGGACAGGGGATTACAAGAATGGCTACACCTTC. Translating it yields CASSLDGTGDYKNGYTF.

V usage is TRBV28 and J usage is TRBJ2-3, with TRBD2 as a possible D gene (5 bases). Germline lookup yields CDR1 MDHEN and CDR2 SYDVKM. The V and J ends lost 2 bases and 2 bases respectively, with 11 bases between them. CDR3 length: 15 amino acids. CDR3: CASSLRQTNTDTQYF. The CDR3 DNA follows: TGTGCCAGCAGTTTACGTCAGACTAACACAGATACGCAGTATTTT.

This clonotype was counted a few times. This sequence joins TRBV7-2 and TRBJ2-1; 10 bases are shared with TRBD2. Trimming at V came to 3 bases and at J to 8 bases, leaving 7 bases not matched to a gene. The CDR3 runs 15 residues. CDR1 is SGHTA, CDR2 FQGNSA, per germline. CDR3 bases: TGTGCCAGCAGCTTCGGACTAGCGGCCCCGTATGAGCAGTTCTTC. Translated, it gives CASSFGLAAPYEQFF.

The chain joins TRBV20-1 to TRBJ2-5; no firm D call. The ends were cut back, 1 base at V and 1 base at J, with 16 bases in the middle. Per the germline V gene, CDR1 is DFQATT and CDR2 is SNEGSKA (reference sequence). The CDR3 totals 16 residues. CDR3: CSARGGAARGQETQYF. For the CDR3, the DNA is TGCAGTGCTAGAGGAGGAGCAGCGAGAGGCCAAGAGACCCAGTACTTC.

This clonotype appeared many times. This chain uses TRBV12-3 or TRBV12-4 with TRBJ2-7; 7 positions match TRBD1. The junction had 7 bases not matched to a gene; V was cut back by 3 bases and J by 2 bases. This CDR3 is 15 amino acids long. The CDR3 loop is CASSFSTGATYEQYF. The DNA for the CDR3 is TGTGCCAGCAGTTTTTCCACAGGGGCGACCTACGAGCAGTACTTC.

The chain joins TRBV18 to TRBJ2-5, with a possible D match to TRBD2 (6 bases). Trimming removed 1 base at V and 3 bases at J, with 12 bases between. In germline, CDR1 is KGHSH, CDR2 LQKENI. The CDR3 extends over 15 amino acids. CDR3 amino acids: CASSPRQGGEETQYF. In nucleotides, the CDR3 is TGTGCCAGCTCACCACGGCAGGGAGGTGAAGAGACCCAGTACTTC. Supplemented by reference TRBV18 and TRBJ2-5, the full variable domain reads NAGVMQNPRHLVRRRGQEARLRCSPMKGHSHVYWYRQLPEEGLKFMVYLQKENIIDESGMPKERFSAEFPKEGPSILRIQQVVRGDSAAYFCASSPRQGGEETQYFGPGTRLLVL.

Note on this clonotype: A read error may explain this, as a much larger clone is one base away. The V call is TRBV29-1, the J call TRBJ2-1; D is perhaps TRBD2 (6 bases). The end of the DNA is better explained by TRBJ2-7, so the J call may be wrong. The CDR3 covers 12 residues. Germline V gives CDR1 SQVTM, CDR2 ANQGSEA. The CDR3 protein is CSVRGNSDGQYF. The CDR3 DNA follows: TGCAGCGTTCGCGGGAATTCTGACGGGCAGTACTTC.

This clonotype was found many times. The chain recombines TRBV9 with TRBJ2-3, with TRBD2 matching over 7 bases. The CDR3 is 14 amino acids. Germline CDR1 is SGDLS and CDR2 is YYNGEE. V lost 3 bases, J lost 0 bases, and 1 base stayed unmatched. The CDR3 region is CASSAGLSTDTQYF. In nucleotides, the CDR3 is TGTGCCAGCAGCGCGGGACTAAGCACAGATACGCAGTATTTT.

The sample holds a few counts of this clonotype. One end of the junction does not line up with germline, which may come from a read error. The genes are TRBV7-2 and TRBJ2-1; 8 bases are a match to TRBD2. The CDR3 length is 16 residues. The germline V gene has CDR1 SGHTA and CDR2 FQGNSA. The CDR3 region has the DNA TGTGTCAGCAGCTTAGGCAGCGGGAGTCAGTACAATGAGCAGTTCTTC. As protein: CVSSLGSGSQYNEQFF. Drawing the rest from reference TRBV7-2 and TRBJ2-1, the complete variable domain is GAGVSQSPSNKVTEKGKDVELRCDPISGHTALYWYRQSLGQGLEFLIYFQGNSAPDKSGLPSDRFSAERTGGSVSTLTIQRTQQEDSAVYLCVSSLGSGSQYNEQFFGPGTRLTVL.

The chain recombines TRBV12-5 with TRBJ2-1, with 11 bases fitting TRBD2. The germline V gene encodes CDR1 LGHNT and CDR2 FRNRAP. The CDR3 runs 13 residues. Germline trimming cut 7 bases from V and 8 bases from J; bases unmatched to any gene: 4. The CDR3 here is CASAPLAGDEQFF. CDR3 nucleotides: TGTGCTAGTGCCCCACTAGCGGGGGATGAGCAGTTCTTC.

The CDR3: CASSLGTGLFGSYEQYF. The CDR3 DNA sequence: TGCGCCAGCAGCTTGGGGACAGGGTTGTTTGGATCCTACGAGCAGTACTTC. V gene TRBV5-1 combines with J gene TRBJ2-7, with 8 bases matching TRBD1. The CDR3 consists of 17 residues. In germline, CDR1 is SGHRS, CDR2 YFSETQ. J was trimmed by 1 base and V by 0 bases; bases with no gene match: 9.

The rearrangement joins TRBV20-1 to TRBJ2-1; 7 positions match TRBD2. V shed 6 bases and J 0 bases; nucleotides not matched to a gene: 8. The CDR3 spans 15 residues. From germline, CDR1 is DFQATT and CDR2 SNEGSKA (reference sequence). The CDR3 nucleotides are TGCAGTGCCCTAACTAGCGCGAGCTCCTACAATGAGCAGTTCTTC. Amino acids: CSALTSASSYNEQFF.

This clonotype occurred a few times. J is TRBJ2-1 and V is TRBV12-5; possible D gene TRBD2, 5 bases. V was clipped by 6 bases and J by 2 bases, with 14 bases between them. Germline CDR1 is LGHNT and CDR2 is FRNRAP. There are 15 residues in the CDR3. As DNA, the CDR3 is TGTGCTAGTGGGGGCACGGGGATCGCCTACAATGAGCAGTTCTTC. This translates into CASGGTGIAYNEQFF.

This clonotype was detected many times. The chain has TRBV7-2 and TRBJ2-7, with TRBD2 as a possible D gene (6 bases). Trimming pared 5 bases from V and 1 base from J, leaving 12 bases between. Germline V gene lookup returns CDR1 SGHTA and CDR2 FQGNSA. The CDR3 consists of 14 residues. The CDR3 DNA reads TGTGCCAGCAGCATGGGACGGGGGTCCTACGAGCAGTACTTC. It encodes CASSMGRGSYEQYF.

This clonotype was observed a few times. The rearrangement joins TRBV6-5 to TRBJ1-2; no clear D. The germline V gene has CDR1 MNHEY and CDR2 SVGAGI. This CDR3 region has 13 residues. The V end lost 11 bases, the J end lost 5 bases, and 18 bases lay between the germline ends. The CDR3 here is CAAPDPAQYGYTF. CDR3 coding DNA: TGTGCCGCCCCGGACCCGGCACAGTATGGCTACACCTTC.

In its sample, this clonotype was seen once. The rearrangement uses TRBV18 and TRBJ2-2, with a possible D match to TRBD2 (5 bases). The germline V gene encodes CDR1 KGHSH and CDR2 LQKENI. This CDR3 is 14 amino acids long. V shed 1 base and J shed 6 bases, with 9 bases lying between them. The CDR3 DNA is TGTGCCAGCTCACCACTTCCTAGCTCCGGGGAGCTGTTTTTT. The encoded protein is CASSPLPSSGELFF.

This clonotype was seen more than once but under ten times. The chain recombines TRBV20-1 with TRBJ2-5, with unresolved D. V was pared by 3 bases and J by 0 bases, with 14 bases between. CDR1 DFQATT and CDR2 SNEGSKA come from the germline V gene (reference sequence). This CDR3 has 15 amino acids. CDR3 coding DNA: TGCAGTGCTAGTCCGTTCGATGGGGACCAAGAGACCCAGTACTTC. Protein: CSASPFDGDQETQYF.

The chain carries TRBV14 and TRBJ1-2, with a weak D call TRBD1 (6 bases). Germline values: CDR1 SGHDN, CDR2 FVKESK. The CDR3 is 16 amino acids. V lost 0 bases to trimming and J lost 6 bases, with 17 bases between them. CDR3 sequence (DNA): TGTGCCAGCAGCCAAGATCCAGGGGTCTCTTTTCATGGCTACACCTTC. Amino acid sequence: CASSQDPGVSFHGYTF.

The gene calls are TRBV7-3 and TRBJ2-1; 10 nucleotides line up with TRBD2. V trimming: 4 bases; J trimming: 7 bases; junction bases outside the gene matches: 10. The CDR3 sequence is 16 residues long. From germline, CDR1 is SGHTA and CDR2 FQGTGA. In nucleotides, the CDR3 is TGTGCCAGCAGCTCCCAAAGCGGGGGGGCCGGGAATGAGCAGTTCTTC. Translated: CASSSQSGGAGNEQFF. The variable domain in full, completed from reference TRBV7-3 and TRBJ2-1, reads GAGVSQTPSNKVTEKGKYVELRCDPISGHTALYWYRQSLGQGPEFLIYFQGTGAADDSGLPNDRFFAVRPEGSVSTLKIQRTERGDSAVYLCASSSQSGGAGNEQFFGPGTRLTVL.

Here the CDR3 DNA reads TGTGCCAGCAGTATCCCTCCGAATCAGCCCCAGCATTTT. Translating gives CASSIPPNQPQHF. The V and J genes are TRBV6-6 and TRBJ1-5, with D unclear. Germline CDR1 and CDR2: MNHNY and SVGAGI (reference sequence). The V end lost 5 bases, the J end lost 4 bases, and 9 bases lay between the germline ends. The CDR3 sequence is 13 residues long.

This chain joins TRBV12-3 or TRBV12-4 and TRBJ1-4; the D is unclear. The CDR3 is made up of 11 amino acids. V lost 1 base and J lost 13, with 7 bases in between. CDR3: CASSLGGGLFF. In DNA, the CDR3 is TGTGCCAGCAGTTTAGGAGGCGGACTGTTTTTT.

The chain couples TRBV7-9 to TRBJ2-4; TRBD2 agrees at 10 bases. The germline gives CDR1 SEHNR, CDR2 FQNEAQ (reference sequence). V shed 1 base, J shed 5 bases, and the junction held 11 bases outside the gene matches. The CDR3 runs to 18 residues. Written as DNA, the CDR3 is TGTGCCAGCAGCTTAGGCGCAGCGGGAGGGCCTCGGGAAAACATTCAGTACTTC. Protein product: CASSLGAAGGPRENIQYF. Looking up the rest from reference TRBV7-9 and TRBJ2-4 gives the full variable domain: DTGVSQNPRHKITKRGQNVTFRCDPISEHNRLYWYRQTLGQGPEFLTYFQNEAQLEKSRLLSDRFSAERPKGSFSTLEIQRTEQGDSAMYLCASSLGAAGGPRENIQYFGAGTRLSVL.

The V gene is TRBV2, the J gene TRBJ2-1; the D gene could be TRBD1 or TRBD2 (5 bases each). The CDR3 is made up of 13 amino acids. V was shortened by 10 bases and J by 4 bases, with 14 bases between the two germline ends. Looked up from germline, CDR1 is SNHLY and CDR2 is FYNNEI. Here the CDR3 reads CATAGTAYNEQFF. In DNA form, the CDR3 reads TGTGCCACCGCCGGGACCGCATACAATGAGCAGTTCTTC.

This clonotype was seen a few times. The chain joins TRBV5-1 to TRBJ2-5; D gene ambiguous. Germline values: CDR1 SGHRS, CDR2 YFSETQ. V lost 0 bases, J lost 6 bases, and 12 bases lay in between. CDR3 length equals 14 residues. For the CDR3, the DNA is TGCGCCAGCAGCTTGGAGTTTAGTCTGAAGACCCAGTACTTC. Amino acid sequence: CASSLEFSLKTQYF.

This clonotype was picked up a small number of times. This sequence joins TRBV5-1 and TRBJ2-5, with TRBD1 matching 7 bases. From germline, CDR1 is SGHRS and CDR2 YFSETQ. V shed 1 base and J 1 base; nucleotides not matched to a gene: 1. The CDR3 loop spans 14 amino acids. The CDR3 protein is CASSLYRGQETQYF. As DNA, the CDR3 is TGCGCCAGCAGCTTGTACAGGGGCCAAGAGACCCAGTACTTC. Looking up the rest from reference TRBV5-1 and TRBJ2-5 gives the full variable domain: KAGVTQTPRYLIKTRGQQVTLSCSPISGHRSVSWYQQTPGQGLQFLFEYFSETQRNKGNFPGRFSGRQFSNSRSEMNVSTLELGDSALYLCASSLYRGQETQYFGPGTRLLVL.

V gene TRBV7-2 combines with J gene TRBJ1-5; D gene ambiguous. This CDR3 contains 15 residues. Trimming took off 1 base at V and 10 bases at J, with 17 bases between the two ends. Germline lookup yields CDR1 SGHTA and CDR2 FQGNSA. The CDR3 DNA reads TGTGCCAGCAGCTTAGTGCGGAACGATCAGCGCCCCCAGCATTTT. Its protein is CASSLVRNDQRPQHF.

The CDR3 here is CATSKRPGTSGGLLYNEQFF. CDR3 DNA sequence: TGTGCCACCAGTAAACGCCCGGGGACTAGCGGGGGCCTTCTCTACAATGAGCAGTTCTTC. V is TRBV24-1 and J is TRBJ2-1; 14 bases fit TRBD2. J was trimmed by 3 bases and V by 6 bases; bases with no gene match: 15. The germline CDR1 and CDR2 sequences are KGHDR and SFDVKD. The CDR3 is 20 residues long.